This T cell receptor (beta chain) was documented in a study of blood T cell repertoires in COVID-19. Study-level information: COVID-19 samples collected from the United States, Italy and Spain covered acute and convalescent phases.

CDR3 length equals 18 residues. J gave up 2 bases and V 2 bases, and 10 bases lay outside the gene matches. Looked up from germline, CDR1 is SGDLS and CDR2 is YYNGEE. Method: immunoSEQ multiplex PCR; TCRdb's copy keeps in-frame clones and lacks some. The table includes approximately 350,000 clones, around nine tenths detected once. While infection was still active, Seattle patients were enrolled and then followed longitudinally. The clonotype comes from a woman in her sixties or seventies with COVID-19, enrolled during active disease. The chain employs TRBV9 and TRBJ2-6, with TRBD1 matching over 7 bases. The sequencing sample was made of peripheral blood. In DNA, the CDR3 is TGTGCCAGCAGCGTCCGGACAGGAGAGGTTACTGGGGCCAACGTCCTGACTTTC. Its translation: CASSVRTGEVTGANVLTF.